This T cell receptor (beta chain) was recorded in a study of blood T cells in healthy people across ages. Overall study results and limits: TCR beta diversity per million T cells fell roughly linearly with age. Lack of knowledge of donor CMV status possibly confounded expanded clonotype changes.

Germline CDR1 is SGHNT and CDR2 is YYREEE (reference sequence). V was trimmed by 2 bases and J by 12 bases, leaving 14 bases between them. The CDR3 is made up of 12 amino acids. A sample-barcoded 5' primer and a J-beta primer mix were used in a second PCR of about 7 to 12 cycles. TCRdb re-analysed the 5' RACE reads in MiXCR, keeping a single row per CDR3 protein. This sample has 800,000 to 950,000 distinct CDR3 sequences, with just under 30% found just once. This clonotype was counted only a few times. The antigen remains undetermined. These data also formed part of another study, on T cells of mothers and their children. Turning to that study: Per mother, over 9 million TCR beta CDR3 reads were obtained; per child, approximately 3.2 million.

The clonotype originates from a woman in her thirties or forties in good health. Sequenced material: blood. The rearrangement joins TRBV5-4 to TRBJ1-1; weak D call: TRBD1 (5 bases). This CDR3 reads CASSFRTGRPFF. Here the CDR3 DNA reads TGTGCCAGCAGCTTTAGGACGGGGCGGCCTTTCTTT.